The next 11 T cell receptor beta chains were all read from a single sample in a study of T-cell reconstitution after alpha-beta-depleted transplantation in children. The authors prepared the TCRbeta library with unique molecular identifiers. Using its own MiXCR run on the PCR reads, TCRdb lists one record per CDR3 protein. The sample lists 400,000 to 550,000 distinct CDR3 sequences; approximately 10% were seen once. The specimen comprised PBMCs, sampled before TCRalphabeta/CD19-depleted stem cell transplant. Source of these receptors: a child under 10 years old with inherited bone marrow failure, due to receive a stem cell transplant.

This clonotype was seen many times. V usage is TRBV5-1 and J usage is TRBJ2-3; D ambiguous. This CDR3 is built from 13 residues. Per the germline V gene, CDR1 is SGHRS and CDR2 is YFSETQ. Trimming left V 9 bases short and J 2 bases short, with 13 bases between. The CDR3 DNA sequence: TGCGCCACCGATGGGGTCACCACAGATACGCAGTATTTT. Amino acids: CATDGVTTDTQYF.

This clonotype was observed many times. The chain links TRBV4-1 to TRBJ2-1, with 7 nucleotides matching TRBD2. Trimming at V came to 1 base and at J to 8 bases, leaving 14 bases not matched to a gene. Germline V gene data show CDR1 as MGHRA and CDR2 as YSYEKL. This CDR3 region has 17 residues. The CDR3 coding sequence is TGCGCCAGCAGCCAAGTCGGAGGGAGGGCCGTCTGGTATGAGCAGTTCTTC. Amino acid sequence: CASSQVGGRAVWYEQFF.

There are many counts of this clonotype. The chain couples TRBV6-5 to TRBJ2-7, with D possibly matching TRBD1 (6 bases). Between the trimmed V and J ends, which lost 4 bases and 4 bases, there was a span of 14 bases. Germline assignment: CDR1 MNHEY and CDR2 SVGAGI. CDR3 length equals 14 residues. The CDR3 protein is CASSSGAPRYEQYF. CDR3 nucleotide sequence: TGTGCCAGCAGTTCAGGGGCCCCGAGATACGAGCAGTACTTC.

This clonotype was recorded many times. The rearrangement joins TRBV4-2 to TRBJ2-1; D is perhaps TRBD1 or TRBD2 (6 bases each). The V end lost 4 bases, the J end lost 8 bases, and 18 bases lay between the germline ends. Germline V CDR1 and CDR2: LGHNA, YNFKEQ. The CDR3 contains 15 residues. CDR3 sequence (DNA): TGTGCCAGCAGCCCGGGGGCCCCGCGGGACGATGAGCAGTTCTTC. This sequence encodes CASSPGAPRDDEQFF.

This clonotype appeared a few times. The chain recombines TRBV28 with TRBJ2-3, with 7 bases fitting TRBD1. With 6 bases clipped from V and 2 bases from J, the junction kept 8 bases outside the gene matches. The V gene's germline CDR1 is MDHEN and CDR2 SYDVKM. CDR3 size: 15 residues. The CDR3 DNA is TGTGCCAGCAGCGAGGGGGCTTCCTTCACAGATACGCAGTATTTT. It encodes CASSEGASFTDTQYF.

Ten or more counts support this clonotype. The rearrangement uses TRBV20-1 and TRBJ2-3, with TRBD2 matching 9 bases. The CDR3 totals 14 residues. V shed 6 bases and J 4 bases; nucleotides not matched to a gene: 8. CDR1 is DFQATT and CDR2 is SNEGSKA in the germline V gene (reference sequence). The CDR3: CSATGTSRADTQYF. The DNA of the CDR3 is TGCAGTGCAACCGGGACTAGCAGGGCAGATACGCAGTATTTT.

This clonotype showed up many times. This chain joins TRBV7-2 and TRBJ1-2; D is unclear. V was clipped by 2 bases and J by 4 bases, with 8 bases between them. CDR3 length: 13 residues. CDR1 is SGHTA, CDR2 FQGNSA, per germline. CDR3 coding DNA: TGTGCCAGCAGCTTACTGGGTTTCTATGGCTACACCTTC. Protein product: CASSLLGFYGYTF.

This clonotype has just a few counts. V is TRBV7-2 and J is TRBJ2-1, with a weak D call TRBD2 (5 bases). With 0 bases removed from V and 9 bases from J, the gap between germline ends came to 12 bases. The CDR3 covers 14 residues. CDR1 is SGHTA, CDR2 FQGNSA, per germline. For the CDR3, the DNA is TGTGCCAGCAGCTTAGCTTTGCGGGCCACTGAGCAGTTCTTC. It codes for CASSLALRATEQFF.

This clonotype appeared many times. The V and J genes are TRBV4-2 and TRBJ2-5, with D hard to call. Trimming left V 1 base short and J 2 bases short, with 8 bases between. This CDR3 spans 14 amino acids. Germline V gives CDR1 LGHNA, CDR2 YNFKEQ. In DNA, the CDR3 is TGTGCCAGCAGCCAAGGGCCCTCACAAGAGACCCAGTACTTC. It translates to CASSQGPSQETQYF.

This clonotype showed up many times. The chain uses TRBV7-9 and TRBJ2-1; possible D gene TRBD2, 6 bases. The CDR3 consists of 14 residues. CDR1 is SEHNR and CDR2 is FQNEAQ in the germline V gene (reference sequence). Between the trimmed V and J ends, which lost 7 bases and 4 bases, there was a span of 14 bases. The CDR3 bases are TGTGCCAGCACCACTAGACTAGTGTACAATGAGCAGTTCTTC. It codes for CASTTRLVYNEQFF.

Many counts were recorded for this clonotype. This chain connects TRBV11-1 to TRBJ2-1, with unresolved D. Trimming removed 5 bases from V and 0 bases from J, with 20 bases in between. The germline gives CDR1 SGHAT, CDR2 FQDESV (reference sequence). The CDR3 runs to 18 residues. The CDR3 is CASSVMVGARSSYNEQFF. The CDR3 nucleotides are TGTGCCAGCAGCGTGATGGTAGGCGCTAGGAGCTCCTACAATGAGCAGTTCTTC.